A selection of T cell receptor beta chains follows, all from one sample in a study of T cells in Graves' hyperthyroidism and ophthalmopathy. TCRdb fed the multiplex PCR reads into MiXCR, producing one record per CDR3 protein. This sample has about 380,000 distinct CDR3 sequences, with 15% to 20% found just once. Sequenced input: blood. The receptors originated from a man between 18 and 35 years old with Graves' ophthalmopathy. CDR3s include the opening cysteine and the closing phenylalanine or tryptophan. A D gene is named only where the DNA matches it firmly. A row's size may be missing; if present it is once, few, many or a size class.

d_gene: NA
v_gene: TRBV20-1
abundance: many
j_gene: TRBJ2-2
CDR3aa: CSAHRTNTGELFF
CDR3nt: TGCAGTGCACACAGGACGAACACCGGGGAGCTGTTTTTT

d_gene: NA
v_gene: TRBV5-1
abundance: NA
j_gene: TRBJ2-7
CDR3aa: CASSAGGAQGSYEQYF
CDR3nt: TGCGCCAGCAGCGCTGGGGGGGCCCAGGGGTCCTACGAGCAGTACTTC

d_gene: TRBD1
v_gene: TRBV4-2
abundance: NA
j_gene: TRBJ1-6
CDR3aa: CASSQALGSGQALSPLHF
CDR3nt: TGTGCCAGCAGCCAGGCTCTTGGCTCGGGACAGGCCCTTTCACCCCTCCACTTT

d_gene: NA
v_gene: TRBV6-1
abundance: few
j_gene: TRBJ2-3
CDR3aa: CASTRATDTQYF
CDR3nt: TGTGCCAGCACCCGAGCTACCGATACGCAGTATTTT

d_gene: NA
v_gene: TRBV6-6
abundance: many
j_gene: TRBJ1-5
CDR3aa: CASSYSRVDNQPQHF
CDR3nt: TGTGCCAGCAGTTACTCGAGAGTGGATAATCAGCCCCAGCATTTT

d_gene: NA
v_gene: TRBV20-1
abundance: NA
j_gene: TRBJ2-3
CDR3aa: CSARVYGEGSTDTQYF
CDR3nt: TGCAGTGCTAGAGTGTACGGGGAAGGTAGCACAGATACGCAGTATTTT

d_gene: NA
v_gene: TRBV19
abundance: few
j_gene: TRBJ2-5
CDR3aa: CASSIVREETQYF
CDR3nt: TGTGCCAGTAGTATAGTTAGGGAAGAGACCCAGTACTTC

d_gene: NA
v_gene: TRBV7-9
abundance: many
j_gene: TRBJ2-3
CDR3aa: CASSSSVQGSTDTQYF
CDR3nt: TGTGCCAGCAGCTCAAGCGTACAGGGAAGCACAGATACGCAGTATTTT

d_gene: NA
v_gene: TRBV29-1
abundance: few
j_gene: TRBJ1-2
CDR3aa: CSTRASYGYTF
CDR3nt: TGCAGCACCCGGGCCAGCTATGGCTACACCTTC

d_gene: NA
v_gene: TRBV2
abundance: many
j_gene: TRBJ2-7
CDR3aa: CASSPLLRQSSYEQYF
CDR3nt: TGTGCCAGCAGCCCCCTTTTAAGGCAGAGCTCCTACGAGCAGTACTTC

d_gene: NA
v_gene: TRBV24-1
abundance: many
j_gene: TRBJ2-1
CDR3aa: CATSGRGHYNEQFF
CDR3nt: TGTGCCACCAGTGGCAGGGGTCACTACAATGAGCAGTTCTTC

d_gene: NA
v_gene: TRBV6-5
abundance: NA
j_gene: TRBJ2-1
CDR3aa: CASSYSRGSNEQFF
CDR3nt: TGTGCCAGCAGTTACTCGAGGGGGAGCAATGAGCAGTTCTTC

d_gene: TRBD2
v_gene: TRBV20-1
abundance: NA
j_gene: TRBJ2-1
CDR3aa: CSAPPSGGANNEQFF
CDR3nt: TGCAGTGCTCCCCCTAGCGGGGGGGCGAACAATGAGCAGTTCTTC

d_gene: TRBD2
v_gene: TRBV12-3/TRBV12-4
abundance: many
j_gene: TRBJ2-5
CDR3aa: CASSIHRTSGGALGETQYF
CDR3nt: TGTGCCAGCAGTATCCACCGCACTAGCGGGGGGGCTCTAGGAGAGACCCAGTACTTC

d_gene: NA
v_gene: TRBV7-3
abundance: many
j_gene: TRBJ2-1
CDR3aa: CASSQGWGSNEQFF
CDR3nt: TGTGCCAGCAGCCAAGGTTGGGGGTCCAATGAGCAGTTCTTC

d_gene: TRBD2
v_gene: TRBV7-9
abundance: NA
j_gene: TRBJ2-1
CDR3aa: CASSRDSSGPRANEQFF
CDR3nt: TGTGCCAGCAGTCGGGACTCTAGCGGGCCGCGGGCCAATGAGCAGTTCTTC

d_gene: NA
v_gene: TRBV6-6
abundance: NA
j_gene: TRBJ2-1
CDR3aa: CASSYFPRDYNEQFF
CDR3nt: TGTGCCAGCAGTTACTTCCCCCGGGACTACAATGAGCAGTTCTTC

d_gene: NA
v_gene: TRBV28
abundance: many
j_gene: TRBJ1-1
CDR3aa: CASSLWGRDLNTEAFF
CDR3nt: TGTGCCAGCAGTTTATGGGGCCGAGACTTGAACACTGAAGCTTTCTTT

d_gene: TRBD2
v_gene: TRBV19
abundance: many
j_gene: TRBJ2-7
CDR3aa: CASSPTSGGPHEQYF
CDR3nt: TGTGCCAGTAGCCCTACTAGCGGGGGGCCCCACGAGCAGTACTTC

d_gene: NA
v_gene: TRBV4-2
abundance: NA
j_gene: TRBJ1-2
CDR3aa: CASSQDTGKLYGYTF
CDR3nt: TGTGCCAGCAGCCAAGATACCGGGAAGCTCTATGGCTACACCTTC

d_gene: TRBD2
v_gene: TRBV6-2/TRBV6-3
abundance: many
j_gene: TRBJ2-1
CDR3aa: CASSYVSRGGAEQFF
CDR3nt: TGTGCCAGCAGTTACGTAAGCCGGGGGGGCGCTGAGCAGTTCTTC

d_gene: NA
v_gene: TRBV12-3/TRBV12-4
abundance: NA
j_gene: TRBJ2-7
CDR3aa: CASSFAPGTYEQYF
CDR3nt: TGTGCCAGCAGTTTTGCGCCAGGGACGTACGAGCAGTACTTC

d_gene: NA
v_gene: TRBV3-1
abundance: NA
j_gene: TRBJ2-1
CDR3aa: CASSQERLAQFF
CDR3nt: TGTGCCAGCAGCCAAGAAAGGCTAGCTCAGTTCTTC

d_gene: NA
v_gene: TRBV3-1
abundance: NA
j_gene: TRBJ2-2
CDR3aa: CASSQSRGELFF
CDR3nt: TGTGCCAGCAGCCAATCCCGGGGGGAGCTGTTTTTT

d_gene: TRBD2
v_gene: TRBV6-1
abundance: NA
j_gene: TRBJ2-3
CDR3aa: CASRLAGANTDTQYF
CDR3nt: TGTGCCAGCAGACTAGCGGGGGCGAACACAGATACGCAGTATTTT

d_gene: NA
v_gene: TRBV6-1
abundance: few
j_gene: TRBJ2-3
CDR3aa: CASRPGQPTDTQYF
CDR3nt: TGTGCCAGCAGACCAGGACAGCCAACAGATACGCAGTATTTT

d_gene: NA
v_gene: TRBV2
abundance: many
j_gene: TRBJ2-2
CDR3aa: CASLTLGELFF
CDR3nt: TGTGCCAGCTTAACCTTGGGGGAGCTGTTTTTT

d_gene: NA
v_gene: TRBV6-1
abundance: few
j_gene: TRBJ1-1
CDR3aa: CASRAYGEAFF
CDR3nt: TGTGCCAGCAGGGCTTACGGTGAAGCTTTCTTT

d_gene: NA
v_gene: TRBV20-1
abundance: many
j_gene: TRBJ1-1
CDR3aa: CSARWAGLNTEAFF
CDR3nt: TGCAGTGCTAGATGGGCAGGGCTGAACACTGAAGCTTTCTTT

d_gene: NA
v_gene: TRBV11-2
abundance: few
j_gene: TRBJ2-3
CDR3aa: CASSLDRSVPDTQYF
CDR3nt: TGTGCCAGCAGCTTAGATCGGTCGGTCCCAGATACGCAGTATTTT

d_gene: NA
v_gene: TRBV28
abundance: many
j_gene: TRBJ1-5
CDR3aa: CASSFLVAGAYQPQHF
CDR3nt: TGTGCCAGCAGTTTTTTAGTAGCGGGGGCGTATCAGCCCCAGCATTTT

d_gene: NA
v_gene: TRBV10-3
abundance: few
j_gene: TRBJ2-2
CDR3aa: CAVEGQRDTGELFF
CDR3nt: TGTGCCGTCGAAGGGCAGAGAGACACCGGGGAGCTGTTTTTT

d_gene: NA
v_gene: TRBV5-1
abundance: many
j_gene: TRBJ1-1
CDR3aa: CASSLEWGARTEAFF
CDR3nt: TGCGCCAGCAGCTTGGAGTGGGGGGCGAGGACTGAAGCTTTCTTT

d_gene: TRBD1
v_gene: TRBV6-1
abundance: NA
j_gene: TRBJ1-2
CDR3aa: CAEGHIQGAEGYTF
CDR3nt: TGTGCCGAGGGCCATATACAGGGGGCAGAAGGCTACACCTTC

d_gene: NA
v_gene: TRBV7-3
abundance: NA
j_gene: TRBJ2-3
CDR3aa: CASSSHPWGTDTQYF
CDR3nt: TGTGCCAGCAGCTCCCATCCTTGGGGCACAGATACGCAGTATTTT

d_gene: TRBD1
v_gene: TRBV2
abundance: many
j_gene: TRBJ2-5
CDR3aa: CASRGTGQETQYF
CDR3nt: TGTGCCAGCAGGGGGACAGGCCAGGAGACCCAGTACTTC

d_gene: TRBD2
v_gene: TRBV6-1
abundance: many
j_gene: TRBJ2-7
CDR3aa: CASSETSGVNEQYF
CDR3nt: TGTGCCAGCAGTGAGACTAGCGGGGTCAACGAGCAGTACTTC

d_gene: NA
v_gene: TRBV19
abundance: few
j_gene: TRBJ2-3
CDR3aa: CASSIRETSTDTQYF
CDR3nt: TGTGCCAGTAGTATACGGGAAACTAGCACAGATACGCAGTATTTT

d_gene: NA
v_gene: TRBV6-6
abundance: few
j_gene: TRBJ2-7
CDR3aa: CASSYGYGYEQYF
CDR3nt: TGTGCCAGCAGTTACGGTTACGGTTACGAGCAGTACTTC

d_gene: NA
v_gene: TRBV7-3
abundance: few
j_gene: TRBJ1-1
CDR3aa: CASSQTTLGVGGTEAFF
CDR3nt: TGTGCCAGCAGCCAAACGACTCTCGGGGTGGGGGGCACTGAAGCTTTCTTT

d_gene: NA
v_gene: TRBV7-9
abundance: many
j_gene: TRBJ2-5
CDR3aa: CASSADPGVGQYF
CDR3nt: TGTGCCAGCAGCGCGGACCCGGGGGTGGGCCAGTACTTC

d_gene: NA
v_gene: TRBV2
abundance: many
j_gene: TRBJ1-1
CDR3aa: CASRPGGGNTEAFF
CDR3nt: TGTGCCAGCAGACCTGGGGGGGGGAACACTGAAGCTTTCTTT

d_gene: NA
v_gene: TRBV28
abundance: many
j_gene: TRBJ1-4
CDR3aa: CASSFGGLGEKLFF
CDR3nt: TGTGCCAGCAGTTTCGGAGGGCTTGGCGAAAAACTGTTTTTT

d_gene: TRBD2
v_gene: TRBV12-3/TRBV12-4
abundance: once
j_gene: TRBJ2-3
CDR3aa: CASSTGTSGGTDTQYF
CDR3nt: TGTGCCAGCAGTACCGGGACTAGCGGGGGGACAGATACGCAGTATTTT

d_gene: NA
v_gene: TRBV12-3/TRBV12-4
abundance: NA
j_gene: TRBJ1-1
CDR3aa: CASSFRVSKNTEAFF
CDR3nt: TGTGCCAGCAGTTTTCGGGTCTCTAAGAACACTGAAGCTTTCTTT

d_gene: NA
v_gene: TRBV3-1
abundance: many
j_gene: TRBJ1-2
CDR3aa: CASSQEGRINYGYTF
CDR3nt: TGTGCCAGCAGCCAAGAGGGCAGAATTAACTATGGCTACACCTTC

d_gene: NA
v_gene: TRBV7-9
abundance: few
j_gene: TRBJ2-1
CDR3aa: CASSTMGWGPSGAYNEQFF
CDR3nt: TGTGCCAGCAGCACTATGGGCTGGGGGCCCTCGGGAGCCTACAATGAGCAGTTCTTC

d_gene: NA
v_gene: TRBV20-1
abundance: many
j_gene: TRBJ1-4
CDR3aa: CSAKRGVQNEKLFF
CDR3nt: TGCAGTGCCAAGCGGGGGGTCCAAAATGAAAAACTGTTTTTT

d_gene: TRBD1
v_gene: TRBV3-1
abundance: many
j_gene: TRBJ2-7
CDR3aa: CASSETRGRYEQYF
CDR3nt: TGTGCCAGCAGCGAGACCAGGGGGCGGTACGAGCAGTACTTC

d_gene: TRBD1
v_gene: TRBV5-1
abundance: NA
j_gene: TRBJ2-5
CDR3aa: CASSLDRGGETQYF
CDR3nt: TGCGCCAGCAGCCTGGACAGGGGCGGGGAGACCCAGTACTTC